A single sample gave rise to the 29 T cell receptor beta chains below, sequenced in a study of a mutant IDH1 vaccine in newly diagnosed glioma. Antigens of these TCRs are unknown. TCRdb's copy holds only in-frame clones and misses some; the assay was immunoSEQ multiplex PCR. The data contain around 100,000 clones, under 90% of them seen just once; the ten biggest clones take up roughly 0.65%. The sample's time point: week 11, during vaccination. With topical imiquimod, each dose of the vaccine consisted of 300 ug of mutant IDH1 20-mer peptide. The sample here was PBMCs, taken from a glioma patient whose treatment included an IDH1 peptide vaccine. These receptors all stem from a woman in her 50s with glioma.

The chain recombines TRBV10-3 with TRBJ1-5; TRBD1 might be the D (6 bases). CDR3 length equals 15 residues. The ends were cut back, 4 bases at V and 0 bases at J, with 10 bases in the middle. CDR1 and CDR2 from the germline V gene are ENHRY and SYGVKD. The CDR3 loop reads CAISADSNSNQPQHF. In nucleotides, the CDR3 is TGTGCCATCAGTGCGGACAGTAATAGCAATCAGCCCCAGCATTTT.

The chain carries TRBV6-1 and TRBJ2-3; TRBD1 might be the D (8 bases). Germline V gene data show CDR1 as MNHNS and CDR2 as SASEGT. V was cut by 5 bases and J by 3 bases, with 15 bases left in between. The CDR3 has 15 amino acids. Here the CDR3 reads CASSPTGGGTDTQYF. The CDR3 DNA is TGTGCCAGCAGTCCCACAGGGGGAGGGACAGATACGCAGTATTTT.

The chain employs TRBV30 and TRBJ2-5; tentative D call: TRBD2 (6 bases). The CDR3 is 14 amino acids. Per the germline V gene, CDR1 is GTSNPN and CDR2 is SVGIG (reference sequence). The V gene lost 5 bases and the J gene lost 1 base, with 14 bases spanning the gap. The CDR3: CAWASGVAQETQYF. CDR3 coding DNA: TGTGCCTGGGCGTCGGGAGTGGCCCAAGAGACCCAGTACTTC.

This chain joins TRBV14 and TRBJ2-7, with D perhaps matching TRBD1 (5 bases). The V end was cut by 8 bases, the J end by 7 bases, with 24 bases between. Germline CDR1 and CDR2: SGHDN and FVKESK. This CDR3 contains 15 residues. This chain's CDR3 is CASLYTGRKAGEQYF. The CDR3 bases are TGTGCCAGCCTATACACCGGACGGAAGGCAGGGGAGCAGTACTTC.

This chain uses TRBV2 with TRBJ2-2; 7 positions match TRBD1. The trim removed 6 bases at V and 3 bases at J, leaving 4 bases unmatched. The CDR3 sequence is 14 residues long. CDR1 is SNHLY, CDR2 FYNNEI, per germline. The CDR3: CASRGQFYTGELFF. For the CDR3, the DNA is TGTGCCAGCAGGGGACAGTTCTACACCGGGGAGCTGTTTTTT.

The chain has TRBV29-1 and TRBJ2-1, with a possible D match to TRBD2 (6 bases). The CDR3 is made up of 14 amino acids. Per the germline V gene, CDR1 is SQVTM and CDR2 is ANQGSEA. The V gene lost 7 bases and the J gene lost 0 bases, with 13 bases spanning the gap. CDR3 residues: CSGSRGSSYNEQFF. The CDR3 DNA sequence: TGCAGCGGTAGCCGGGGGTCCTCCTACAATGAGCAGTTCTTC.

This sequence joins TRBV7-9 and TRBJ2-7; 10 nucleotides line up with TRBD2. This CDR3 region has 17 residues. Per the germline V gene, CDR1 is SEHNR and CDR2 is FQNEAQ (reference sequence). After removal of 1 base from V and 4 bases from J, the junction contained 10 bases not matched to a gene. The CDR3 loop reads CASSLVKSSGSLYEQYF. The CDR3 bases are TGTGCCAGCAGCTTAGTTAAGTCTAGCGGGAGTCTATACGAGCAGTACTTC.

The rearrangement uses TRBV19 and TRBJ2-7; D gene unclear. This CDR3 has 14 residues. V lost 5 bases, J lost 7 bases, and 18 bases lay in between. Germline V gives CDR1 LNHDA, CDR2 SQIVND (reference sequence). This CDR3 is CASSPRASSWEQYF. CDR3 nucleotides: TGTGCCAGTAGTCCTCGGGCCTCCTCCTGGGAGCAGTACTTC.

This chain connects TRBV5-1 to TRBJ1-4, with 7 bases fitting TRBD1. The CDR3 covers 17 residues. Germline V gene data show CDR1 as SGHRS and CDR2 as YFSETQ. V lost 4 bases, J lost 2 bases, and 11 bases stayed unmatched. CDR3 protein: CASSPNRGGYTNEKLFF. The CDR3 DNA reads TGCGCCAGCAGCCCAAACAGGGGAGGTTATACTAATGAAAAACTGTTTTTT.

The genes are TRBV6-5 and TRBJ2-7; possible D gene TRBD1, 6 bases. Germline loops: CDR1 MNHEY, CDR2 SVGAGI. CDR3 size: 13 residues. Trimming took off 5 bases at V and 3 bases at J, with 11 bases between the two ends. The CDR3 DNA sequence: TGTGCCAGCAGTAAGACAGGAAGCTACGAGCAGTACTTC. It codes for CASSKTGSYEQYF.

V usage is TRBV15 and J usage is TRBJ2-5, with a weak D call TRBD2 (6 bases). Germline lookup yields CDR1 LNHNV and CDR2 YYDKDF (reference sequence). Trimming cost V 6 bases and J 2 bases, with 13 bases left between them. CDR3 size: 14 residues. CDR3 DNA sequence: TGTGCCACCAGGAAGGAGGCGGGACAAGAGACCCAGTACTTC. The encoded protein is CATRKEAGQETQYF.

This clone was detected once. The chain is built from TRBV10-1 and TRBJ2-1, with D possibly matching TRBD2 (6 bases). V was trimmed by 0 bases and J by 0 bases, leaving 12 bases between them. The CDR3 totals 17 residues. Germline-derived CDR1 and CDR2 are WNHNN and SYGVQD (reference sequence). The CDR3 nucleotides read TGCGCCAGCAGTGAGTCGGGACTCAAGGGCTCCTACAATGAGCAGTTCTTC. This codes for CASSESGLKGSYNEQFF.

The chain joins TRBV27 to TRBJ2-3, with D possibly being TRBD2 (5 bases). Germline V gene data show CDR1 as MNHEY and CDR2 as SMNVEV (reference sequence). The V gene lost 4 bases and the J gene lost 1 base, with 15 bases spanning the gap. CDR3 length equals 16 residues. The CDR3 DNA reads as TGTGCCAGCAGTTCTACCACTAGAGCGGGCACAGATACGCAGTATTTT. This translates into CASSSTTRAGTDTQYF.

This chain joins TRBV10-3 and TRBJ2-1; TRBD1 aligns across 8 bases. The CDR3 extends over 16 amino acids. The J segment lost 5 bases and the V segment lost 1 base, leaving 7 bases of the junction unmatched. CDR1 is ENHRY, CDR2 SYGVKD, per germline. The CDR3 is CAISEFGQGVDNEQFF. CDR3 in DNA: TGTGCCATCAGTGAGTTTGGACAGGGCGTAGACAATGAGCAGTTCTTC.

This clone is a singleton in its sample. CDR3 nucleotides: TGTGCCAGCTCACCTCGGACACACACAGATACGCAGTATTTT. As protein: CASSPRTHTDTQYF. This chain connects TRBV18 to TRBJ2-3; D possibly corresponds to TRBD1 (5 bases). This CDR3 contains 14 residues. Germline-derived CDR1 and CDR2 are KGHSH and LQKENI. The germline V and J ends were trimmed by 3 bases and 2 bases, with 9 bases remaining between them.

The DNA of the CDR3 is TGTGCCAGCAGCGCAGGGGGAGGTGGAAACACCATATATTTT. Protein product: CASSAGGGGNTIYF. J is TRBJ1-3 and V is TRBV9; 7 positions match TRBD1. Germline V gene sequence: CDR1 SGDLS, CDR2 YYNGEE. The CDR3 is 14 amino acids. The V segment lost 3 bases and the J segment 3 bases; nucleotides outside the gene matches: 3.

The J gene is TRBJ2-3, the V gene TRBV6-1; the D is unclear. Per the germline V gene, CDR1 is MNHNS and CDR2 is SASEGT. The CDR3 is 15 residues long. V was clipped by 2 bases and J by 3 bases, with 12 bases between them. The CDR3 DNA sequence: TGTGCCAGCAGTGAAACCCACAGTGGAACAGATACGCAGTATTTT. It codes for CASSETHSGTDTQYF.

In this sample, this clone turned up once. The chain is built from TRBV7-9 and TRBJ1-4; D not certain. The CDR3 runs to 15 residues. Trimming took off 3 bases at V and 4 bases at J, with 12 bases between the two ends. The germline CDR1 and CDR2 sequences are SEHNR and FQNEAQ (reference sequence). CDR3 sequence: CASSLGSGNNEKLFF. The CDR3 bases are TGTGCCAGCAGCTTGGGTTCGGGTAATAATGAAAAACTGTTTTTT. The full variable domain, rest sourced from reference TRBV7-9 and TRBJ1-4, is DTGVSQNPRHKITKRGQNVTFRCDPISEHNRLYWYRQTLGQGPEFLTYFQNEAQLEKSRLLSDRFSAERPKGSFSTLEIQRTEQGDSAMYLCASSLGSGNNEKLFFGSGTQLSVL.

The genes are TRBV12-2 and TRBJ1-5. TRBV12-2 is reported as a pseudogene. The CDR3 extends over 13 amino acids. This chain's CDR3 is CASRFGRKTTQHF. CDR3 sequence (DNA): TGTGCAAGTCGCTTTGGTAGAAAAACCACCCAGCATTTT.

As regards this clone: Germline and junction disagree at one end, which may indicate a read error. The chain joins TRBV19 to TRBJ2-7; 7 bases align to TRBD1. Germline CDR1 is LNHDA and CDR2 is SQIVND (reference sequence). The CDR3 has 16 amino acids. The chain's CDR3 is CASSIGTGTVSYEQYF. CDR3 DNA sequence: TGTGCCAGTAGTATAGGAACCGGGACAGTTTCCTATGAGCAGTACTTC.

The J gene is TRBJ1-2, the V gene TRBV7-3; D not resolved. The length of the CDR3 is 17 residues. Trimming took 2 bases from V and 0 from J, leaving 16 bases between them. Germline loops: CDR1 SGHTA, CDR2 FQGTGA. CDR3 DNA sequence: TGTGCCAGCAGCTTAGTCTTAGGGATATCAGCTAACTATGGCTACACCTTC. This gives the protein CASSLVLGISANYGYTF.

The V call is TRBV28, the J call TRBJ2-7, with unresolved D. The germline V gene encodes CDR1 MDHEN and CDR2 SYDVKM. This CDR3 is built from 12 residues. Trimming removed 3 bases from V and 1 base from J, with 4 bases in between. For the CDR3, the DNA is TGTGCCAGCAGTTTTTCATCCTACGAGCAGTACTTC. This encodes CASSFSSYEQYF.

CDR3 in amino acids: CASSLGPGELFF. The CDR3 DNA reads as TGTGCCAGCAGCTTAGGACCCGGGGAGCTGTTTTTT. This rearrangement joins TRBV7-9 to TRBJ2-2; D is uncertain. The length of the CDR3 is 12 residues. From germline, CDR1 is SEHNR and CDR2 FQNEAQ (reference sequence). Trimming pared 1 base from V and 6 bases from J, leaving 3 bases between.

V and J are TRBV5-4 and TRBJ2-3, with a weak D call TRBD2 (5 bases). CDR1 SGHNT and CDR2 YYREEE come from the germline V gene (reference sequence). This CDR3 has 13 amino acids. Trimming removed 0 bases at V and 3 bases at J, with 5 bases between. Here the CDR3 reads CASSLAGTDTQYF. The CDR3 DNA follows: TGTGCCAGCAGCTTGGCGGGGACAGATACGCAGTATTTT.

The chain employs TRBV6-5 and TRBJ2-1, with TRBD1 matching 11 bases. CDR1 and CDR2 (germline): MNHEY, SVGAGI. The CDR3 spans 15 residues. After removal of 0 bases from V and 7 bases from J, the junction contained 2 bases not matched to a gene. The CDR3 reads CASSYSDRGQNEQFF. For the CDR3, the DNA is TGTGCCAGCAGTTACTCGGACAGGGGGCAGAATGAGCAGTTCTTC.

This clone was seen just once. The chain recombines TRBV9 with TRBJ1-4, with D unclear. The germline V gene encodes CDR1 SGDLS and CDR2 YYNGEE. There are 15 residues in the CDR3. V was cut by 0 bases and J by 8 bases, with 14 bases left in between. CDR3 in amino acids: CASSVVANPREKLFF. The CDR3 DNA sequence: TGTGCCAGCAGCGTAGTGGCGAATCCGAGGGAAAAACTGTTTTTT.

Only one count was recorded for this clone. This chain links TRBV5-1 with TRBJ2-2; 9 nucleotides line up with TRBD1. This CDR3 has 17 residues. J lost 5 bases, V lost 5 bases, and 13 bases had no gene match. Germline lookup yields CDR1 SGHRS and CDR2 YFSETQ. The DNA for the CDR3 is TGCGCCAGCAGTCTACCGGGAACAGGGGGCATGACCGGGGAGCTGTTTTTT. It yields the protein CASSLPGTGGMTGELFF.

This chain connects TRBV27 to TRBJ1-5; D may be TRBD1 (6 bases). Germline CDR1 reads MNHEY; CDR2 reads SMNVEV (reference sequence). Trimming stripped 5 bases from V and 4 bases from J, with 15 bases between. The CDR3 sequence is 15 residues long. CDR3 sequence reads: CASSPRGEQNQPQHF. The DNA of the CDR3 is TGTGCCAGCAGTCCCAGGGGCGAGCAGAATCAGCCCCAGCATTTT.

This chain links TRBV5-6 with TRBJ1-1; TRBD1 aligns across 10 bases. The CDR3 has 18 amino acids. CDR1 is SGHDT, CDR2 YYEEEE, per germline. Trimming took 3 bases from V and 6 from J; bases not matched to a gene: 17. CDR3 region: CASSSTGQRGQGRSEAFF. The CDR3 nucleotides are TGTGCCAGCAGCTCCACAGGGCAAAGGGGACAGGGGCGCTCTGAAGCTTTCTTT.